The entry below gives a single T cell receptor (beta chain) sequence along with its context. Germline-derived CDR1 and CDR2 are SGHTA and FQGNSA. The CDR3 is made up of 16 amino acids. The trim removed 5 bases at V and 4 bases at J, leaving 7 bases unmatched. The sample originates from a study of blood T cell repertoires in COVID-19. Authors' data handling: Cell counts per sample came from amplifying reference gene primers. The data were produced by immunoSEQ multiplex PCR, yet TCRdb's version contains in-frame clones alone and is incomplete. V and J calls plus clone size are reproduced from that table; the DNA served to infer D and trimming. This sample carries 50,000 to 65,000 clones, about 74% of them seen once, and the ten largest clones take roughly 30%.

Sequenced material: peripheral blood. This clonotype was obtained from a woman aged 80 or over with acute or convalescent COVID-19. V gene TRBV7-2 combines with J gene TRBJ2-2; the match to TRBD1 covers 10 bases. The CDR3 DNA is TGTGCCAGCAGCGAGGACAGGGGGTTCCTCACCGGGGAGCTGTTTTTT. This gives the protein CASSEDRGFLTGELFF.